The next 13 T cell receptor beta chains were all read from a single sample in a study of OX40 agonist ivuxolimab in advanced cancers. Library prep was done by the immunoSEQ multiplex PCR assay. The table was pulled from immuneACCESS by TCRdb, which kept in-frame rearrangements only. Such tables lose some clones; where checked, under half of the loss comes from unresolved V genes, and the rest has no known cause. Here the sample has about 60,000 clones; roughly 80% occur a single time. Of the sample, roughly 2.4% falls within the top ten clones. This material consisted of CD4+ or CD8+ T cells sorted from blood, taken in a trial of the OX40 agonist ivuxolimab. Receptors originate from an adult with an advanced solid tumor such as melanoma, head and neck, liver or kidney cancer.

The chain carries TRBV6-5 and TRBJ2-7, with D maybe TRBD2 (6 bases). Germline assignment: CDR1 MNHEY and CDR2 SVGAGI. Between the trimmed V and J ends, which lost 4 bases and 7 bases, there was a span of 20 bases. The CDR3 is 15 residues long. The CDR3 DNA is TGTGCCAGCAGTTCCAAAAAACTAGCCCGATTAGAGCAGTACTTC. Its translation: CASSSKKLARLEQYF.

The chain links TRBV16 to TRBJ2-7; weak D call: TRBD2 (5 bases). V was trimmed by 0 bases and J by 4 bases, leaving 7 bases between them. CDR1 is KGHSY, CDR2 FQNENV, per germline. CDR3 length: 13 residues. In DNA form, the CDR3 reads TGTGCCAGCAGCCAATCGGGAGAATACGAGCAGTACTTC. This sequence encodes CASSQSGEYEQYF.

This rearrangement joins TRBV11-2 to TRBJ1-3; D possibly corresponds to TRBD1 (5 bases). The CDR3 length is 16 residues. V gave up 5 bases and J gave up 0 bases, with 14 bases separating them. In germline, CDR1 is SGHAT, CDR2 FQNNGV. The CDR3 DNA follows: TGTGCCAGCAGCCATAGACAGCCCCGCTCTGGAAACACCATATATTTT. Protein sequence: CASSHRQPRSGNTIYF.

CDR3 in DNA: TGTGCCAGCAGCTTGATTTTTGGGGATTACAATGAGCAGTTCTTC. Its protein is CASSLIFGDYNEQFF. V is TRBV5-8 and J is TRBJ2-1; D gene ambiguous. This CDR3 region has 15 residues. Trimming stripped 1 base from V and 4 bases from J, with 12 bases between. Germline loops: CDR1 SGHTS, CDR2 YDEGEE.

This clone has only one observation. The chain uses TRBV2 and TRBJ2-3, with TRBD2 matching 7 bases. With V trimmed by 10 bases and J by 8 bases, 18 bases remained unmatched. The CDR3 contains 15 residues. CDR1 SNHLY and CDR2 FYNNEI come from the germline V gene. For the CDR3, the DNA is TGTGCCATCCCCCTCTCTAGCGGACCTCAGGTTACGCAGTATTTT. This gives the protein CAIPLSSGPQVTQYF.

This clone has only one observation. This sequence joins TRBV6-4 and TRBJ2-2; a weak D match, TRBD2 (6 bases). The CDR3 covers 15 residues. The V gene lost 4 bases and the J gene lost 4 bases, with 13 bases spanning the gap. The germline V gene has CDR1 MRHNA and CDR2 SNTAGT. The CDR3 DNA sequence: TGTGCCAGCAGTGTCGGGAGTTCGGGCACCGGGGAGCTGTTTTTT. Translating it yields CASSVGSSGTGELFF.

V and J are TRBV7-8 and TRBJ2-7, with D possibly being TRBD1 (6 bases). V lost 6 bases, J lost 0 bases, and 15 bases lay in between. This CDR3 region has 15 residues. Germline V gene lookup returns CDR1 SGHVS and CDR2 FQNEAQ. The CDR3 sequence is CASSWTADTSYEQYF. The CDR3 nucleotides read TGTGCCAGCAGTTGGACAGCAGATACCTCCTACGAGCAGTACTTC.

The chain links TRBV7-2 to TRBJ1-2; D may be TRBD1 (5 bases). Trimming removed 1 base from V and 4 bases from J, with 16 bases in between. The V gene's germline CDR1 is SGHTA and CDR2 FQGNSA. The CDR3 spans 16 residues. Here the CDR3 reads CASSLGQQGEAYGYTF. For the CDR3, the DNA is TGTGCCAGCAGCTTAGGTCAACAAGGGGAGGCCTATGGCTACACCTTC.

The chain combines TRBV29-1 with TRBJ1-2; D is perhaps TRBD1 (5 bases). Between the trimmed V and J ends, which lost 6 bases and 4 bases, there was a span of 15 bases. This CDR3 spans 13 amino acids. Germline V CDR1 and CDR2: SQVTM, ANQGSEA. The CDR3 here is CSVRDPRAYGYTF. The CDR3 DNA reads TGCAGCGTGAGGGACCCAAGGGCCTATGGCTACACCTTC.

The CDR3 bases are TGTGCCCCCAGGTCGGAAGGGGGGAAAGGTTACACGGTAGGGTTTAATCAGCCCCAGCATTTT. Its translation: CAPRSEGGKGYTVGFNQPQHF. The chain carries TRBV12-5 and TRBJ1-5; TRBD1 is a possible D gene (6 bases). CDR3 length equals 21 residues. The germline gives CDR1 LGHNT, CDR2 FRNRAP.

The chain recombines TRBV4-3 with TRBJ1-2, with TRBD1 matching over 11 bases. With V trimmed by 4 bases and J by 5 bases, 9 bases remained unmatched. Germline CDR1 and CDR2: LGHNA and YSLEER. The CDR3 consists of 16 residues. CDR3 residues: CASSPRPRDRGYGYTF. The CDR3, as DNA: TGCGCCAGCAGCCCAAGACCAAGGGACAGGGGGTATGGCTACACCTTC.

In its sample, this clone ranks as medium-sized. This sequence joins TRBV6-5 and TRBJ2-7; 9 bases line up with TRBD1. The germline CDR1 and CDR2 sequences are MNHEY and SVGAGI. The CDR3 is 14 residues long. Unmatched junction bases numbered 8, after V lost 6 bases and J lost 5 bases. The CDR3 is CASRSTGGDDEQYF. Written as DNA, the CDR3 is TGTGCCAGCAGATCTACAGGGGGCGACGACGAGCAGTACTTC.

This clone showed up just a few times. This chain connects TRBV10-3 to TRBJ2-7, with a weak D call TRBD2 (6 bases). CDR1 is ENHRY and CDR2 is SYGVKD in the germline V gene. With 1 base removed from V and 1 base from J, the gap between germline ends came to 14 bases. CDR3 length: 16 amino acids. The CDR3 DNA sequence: TGTGCCATCAGTGAGTTCCGACTAGTTGGGTCCTACGAGCAGTACTTC. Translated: CAISEFRLVGSYEQYF.